This TCR beta chain was sequenced in a study of PD-1 blockade in classical Hodgkin lymphoma. This sample's time point: cycle 4 day 1 (C4D1), after less than seven weeks of nivolumab. Each patient relapsed following autologous stem cell transplantation, and prior brentuximab vedotin exposure differed. The data were produced by immunoSEQ multiplex PCR, yet TCRdb's version contains in-frame clones alone and is incomplete. The sample has tens of thousands of clones, about 80% seen once. This clone was counted a single time. Antigen specificity is unknown. This CDR3 contains 14 residues. The ends lost 7 bases at V and 2 bases at J; junction bases unmatched: 4. Germline V gives CDR1 SGHTA, CDR2 FQGNSA. Findings and caveats of the study: Prior to therapy, complete responders displayed diversity much like that of newly diagnosed patients.

This sequence originates from a human donor with classical Hodgkin lymphoma. The V gene is TRBV7-2, the J gene TRBJ1-2, with 10 nucleotides matching TRBD1. The input for sequencing was peripheral blood mononuclear cells (PBMCs), taken before the fourth cycle of nivolumab. For the CDR3, the DNA is TGTGCCAGCATTCCGGACAGGGGGAACTATGGCTACACCTTC. Encoded protein: CASIPDRGNYGYTF.